This T cell receptor (beta chain) was captured in a study of shared clonotypes between healthy human individuals. The V gene's germline CDR1 is MGHDK and CDR2 SYGVNS. This CDR3 region has 16 residues. Trimming at V came to 4 bases and at J to 2 bases, leaving 11 bases not matched to a gene. This clone appeared once. Sequencing was performed with immunoSEQ multiplex PCR; in TCRdb, only in-frame clones are kept and a portion is missing. The sample has a few million clones, 93% seen once. It was CD45RO-negative cells, positively selected for CCR7, that made up naive CD8 cells, with terminally differentiated effector memory CD45RA+ cells excluded. Donors, without exception, were Caucasian adults residing in Nashville, Tennessee.

Sample: naive CD8+ T cells from PBMCs. The source is a man aged 18 to 30 in good health. Some clones in this sample may be carry-over from other donors' samples. The chain carries TRBV25-1 and TRBJ2-7, with 7 bases aligning to TRBD1. The CDR3 DNA reads TGTGCCAGCAGTGCTCGTCGGGACAGTCGAACCTACGAGCAGTACTTC. Its translation is CASSARRDSRTYEQYF.